One sample yielded the 9 T cell receptor beta chains listed below, sequenced in a study of human T cells and chemical hapten exposure. Documented time point: patch test 2, 6 weeks after DPC sensitization. Treatment here: therapeutic diphenylcyclopropenone sensitization with weekly scalp DPC. From the RACE reads, TCRdb called clonotypes with MiXCR, one entry per CDR3 protein. The table has approximately 350,000 distinct CDR3 sequences, about 6.3% seen once. Sequences were derived from whole blood, sampled in connection with sensitization to the hapten diphenylcyclopropenone (DPC). The source is a young woman with alopecia areata. Some clones in this sample may be carry-over from other donors' samples.

This clonotype was seen more than once but under ten times. The chain uses TRBV20-1 and TRBJ2-2; D tentatively fits TRBD1 or TRBD2 (5 bases each). The CDR3 is made up of 15 amino acids. CDR1 is DFQATT, CDR2 SNEGSKA, per germline (reference sequence). The ends were cut back, 6 bases at V and 4 bases at J, with 18 bases in the middle. The CDR3 spells CSAPRVRAATGELFF. The DNA for the CDR3 is TGCAGTGCCCCGCGGGTCAGGGCGGCCACCGGGGAGCTGTTTTTT.

The chain joins TRBV6-2 or TRBV6-3 to TRBJ2-3, with D possibly TRBD2 on 5 matching bases. Trimming stripped 7 bases from V and 6 bases from J, with 11 bases between. This CDR3 contains 12 residues. Germline assignment: CDR1 MNHEY and CDR2 SVGEGT. CDR3 sequence (DNA): TGTGCCAGCACCCTGCCGGGGGATACGCAGTATTTT. Amino acid sequence: CASTLPGDTQYF.

This clonotype turned up a few times. J is TRBJ2-1 and V is TRBV5-1; a possible D gene is TRBD1 (6 bases). The V and J ends lost 6 bases and 4 bases respectively, with 17 bases between them. The CDR3 runs 15 residues. Germline CDR1 and CDR2: SGHRS and YFSETQ. The CDR3 bases are TGCGCCAGCACCCCCAGGGGCCTGTCGTACAATGAGCAGTTCTTC. Its translation is CASTPRGLSYNEQFF. The full variable domain, its missing parts supplied by reference TRBV5-1 and TRBJ2-1, is KAGVTQTPRYLIKTRGQQVTLSCSPISGHRSVSWYQQTPGQGLQFLFEYFSETQRNKGNFPGRFSGRQFSNSRSEMNVSTLELGDSALYLCASTPRGLSYNEQFFGPGTRLTVL.

This clonotype was counted between two and nine times. The rearrangement links TRBV6-1 to TRBJ2-7, with TRBD2 matching 10 bases. V dropped 10 bases and J dropped 2; count of bases not matched to a gene: 11. This CDR3 spans 15 amino acids. CDR1 and CDR2 from the germline V gene are MNHNS and SASEGT. CDR3: CAIHLGTSATYEQYF. The CDR3, as DNA: TGTGCCATCCACCTCGGGACTAGCGCTACCTACGAGCAGTACTTC.

The chain couples TRBV7-2 to TRBJ1-2, with D unresolved. V was shortened by 5 bases and J by 0 bases, with 10 bases between the two germline ends. Germline CDR1 SGHTA, CDR2 FQGNSA. The CDR3 has 14 residues. CDR3 loop: CASSPYKANYGYTF. CDR3 DNA: TGTGCCAGCAGCCCCTACAAAGCTAACTATGGCTACACCTTC.

The chain combines TRBV9 with TRBJ2-5; D may be TRBD1 (8 bases). Trimming stripped 0 bases from V and 2 bases from J, with 14 bases between. CDR1 SGDLS and CDR2 YYNGEE come from the germline V gene. This CDR3 region has 16 residues. CDR3 sequence (DNA): TGTGCCAGCAGCGTAGACAGGGGGGGAACACAAGAGACCCAGTACTTC. Amino acids: CASSVDRGGTQETQYF.

This clonotype was seen ten or more times. The CDR3 loop is CASTAPPYGYTF. In DNA form, the CDR3 reads TGTGCCAGCACGGCCCCACCGTATGGCTACACCTTC. V usage is TRBV6-5 and J usage is TRBJ1-2, with D uncertain. The CDR3 is made up of 12 amino acids. The ends were cut back, 7 bases at V and 5 bases at J, with 11 bases in the middle. In germline, CDR1 is MNHEY, CDR2 SVGAGI.

The rearrangement links TRBV3-1 to TRBJ1-1; no definite D call. The CDR3 loop spans 15 amino acids. The V and J ends lost 1 base and 5 bases respectively, with 14 bases between them. CDR1 is LGHDT and CDR2 is YNNKEL in the germline V gene (reference sequence). The CDR3 region has the DNA TGTGCCAGCAGCCAAGGAACCGGCCCCGGGACTGAAGCTTTCTTT. It translates to CASSQGTGPGTEAFF.

The V and J genes are TRBV20-1 and TRBJ1-6; 7 bases map to TRBD1. Germline V gene sequence: CDR1 DFQATT, CDR2 SNEGSKA (reference sequence). After removal of 0 bases from V and 10 bases from J, the junction contained 3 bases not matched to a gene. The CDR3 has 13 amino acids. CDR3 protein: CSARETGASPLHF. The DNA for the CDR3 is TGCAGTGCTAGAGAAACAGGGGCATCACCCCTCCACTTT.